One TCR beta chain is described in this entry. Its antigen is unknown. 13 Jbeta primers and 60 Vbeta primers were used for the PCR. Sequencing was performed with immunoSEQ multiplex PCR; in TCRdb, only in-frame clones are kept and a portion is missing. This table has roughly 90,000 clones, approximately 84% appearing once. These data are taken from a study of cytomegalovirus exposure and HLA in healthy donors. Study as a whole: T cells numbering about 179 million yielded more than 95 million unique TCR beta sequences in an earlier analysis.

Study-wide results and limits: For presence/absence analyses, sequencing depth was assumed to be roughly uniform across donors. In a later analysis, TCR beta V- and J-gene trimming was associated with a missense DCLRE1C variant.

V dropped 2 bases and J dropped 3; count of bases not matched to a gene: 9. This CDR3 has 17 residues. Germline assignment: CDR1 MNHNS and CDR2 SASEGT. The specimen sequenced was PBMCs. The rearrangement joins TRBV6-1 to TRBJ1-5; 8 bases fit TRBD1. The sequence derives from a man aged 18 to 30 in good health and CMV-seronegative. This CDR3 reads CASSEIAGGGSNQPQHF. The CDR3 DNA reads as TGTGCCAGCAGTGAAATAGCAGGGGGCGGTTCCAATCAGCCCCAGCATTTT.